This T cell receptor beta chain stems from a study of T-cell memory formation after mild COVID-19. Study at large: Clusters were largely donor specific. Study outcomes and limitations: Clonal second-wave expansions that peaked on day 37 had unconfirmed SARS-CoV-2 specificity. Memory cells collected pre-infection included some clones that later responded, suggesting cross-reactive memory joined.

The germline V gene has CDR1 LGHNA and CDR2 YSLEER. V was pared by 1 base and J by 1 base, with 10 bases between. The CDR3 extends over 15 amino acids. Constant-segment primers and 5'RACE yielded cDNA libraries for TCR alpha and TCR beta, each carrying sample barcodes and UMIs. TCRdb ran MiXCR on the 5' RACE reads and lists one entry per CDR3 protein. The data hold 450,000 to 650,000 distinct CDR3 sequences, with roughly 21% observed a single time. Notes on this clonotype: Its antigen is still unknown.

The sample comprised PBMCs or a T cell subset sorted from them (not recorded which). The V call is TRBV4-3, the J call TRBJ1-1; D gene unclear. This TCR was recovered from an adult woman who had mild COVID-19 (a few samples of this study predate the infection). Cell type and time point are not known. The CDR3 here is CASSQGPVANTEAFF. The CDR3 DNA sequence: TGCGCCAGCAGCCAAGGCCCGGTGGCGAACACTGAAGCTTTCTTT.